A single sample is the source of the 13 T cell receptor beta chains below, sequenced in a study of cytomegalovirus exposure and HLA in healthy donors (dated 2017 in TCRdb). Receptors were amplified or captured by the immunoSEQ multiplex PCR assay. For the multiplex PCR, a mixture combining 60 forward primers for TCR Vbeta segments and 13 reverse primers for TCR Jbeta segments was used. Entries here come from immuneACCESS through TCRdb and include only in-frame sequences with V and J called. Some clones fail to appear in such tables; in the studies checked, an unresolved V gene covers under half of the shortfall, and the cause of the remainder is unknown. The sample has about 110,000 clones on record, 76% of them singletons. Jointly, the top ten make up over 10% of the sample. Sequenced sample: PBMCs. The origin of the receptors is a man in his thirties or forties in good health and CMV-seropositive.

This clone showed up just a few times. V gene TRBV19 combines with J gene TRBJ1-5; unclear D gene. The length of the CDR3 is 14 residues. Germline CDR1 reads LNHDA; CDR2 reads SQIVND (reference sequence). Trimming shortened V by 5 bases and J by 7 bases, and 15 bases separated the two germline ends. CDR3 region: CASSPSPGYQPQHF. The CDR3 coding sequence is TGTGCCAGTAGTCCCTCCCCCGGGTACCAGCCCCAGCATTTT.

This chain joins TRBV4-3 and TRBJ1-6; tentative D call: TRBD1 (5 bases). The CDR3 runs to 17 residues. Germline V gene data show CDR1 as LGHNA and CDR2 as YSLEER. V gave up 4 bases and J gave up 0 bases, with 13 bases separating them. DNA for the CDR3: TGCGCCAGCAGCCCGGCCCAAAGGGGCTCCTATAATTCACCCCTCCACTTT. Translating gives CASSPAQRGSYNSPLHF.

The chain carries TRBV27 and TRBJ1-1, with D possibly being TRBD1 (5 bases). V lost 0 bases, J lost 6 bases, and 8 bases lay in between. The CDR3 runs to 13 residues. From germline, CDR1 is MNHEY and CDR2 SMNVEV (reference sequence). CDR3: CASSLSTGAEAFF. CDR3 nucleotide sequence: TGTGCCAGCAGTTTATCTACGGGGGCTGAAGCTTTCTTT.

The V and J genes are TRBV5-1 and TRBJ1-2, with D unresolved. The CDR3 covers 16 residues. The germline gives CDR1 SGHRS, CDR2 YFSETQ. Trimming left V 0 bases short and J 4 bases short, with 16 bases between. Here the CDR3 reads CASSLAEPLPLYGYTF. The CDR3 DNA reads as TGCGCCAGCAGCTTGGCCGAGCCTTTACCTCTCTATGGCTACACCTTC.

The chain has TRBV30 and TRBJ2-3; TRBD2 aligns across 14 bases. The germline gives CDR1 GTSNPN, CDR2 SVGIG (reference sequence). This CDR3 is 16 amino acids long. With 1 base clipped from V and 4 bases from J, the junction kept 4 bases outside the gene matches. The CDR3 spells CAWSGLAGGTADTQYF. The CDR3 nucleotides are TGTGCCTGGAGTGGACTAGCGGGGGGGACAGCAGATACGCAGTATTTT.

This chain uses TRBV7-9 with TRBJ1-1; D not resolved. This CDR3 has 11 amino acids. V was trimmed by 5 bases and J by 5 bases, leaving 6 bases between them. Germline V gene sequence: CDR1 SEHNR, CDR2 FQNEAQ (reference sequence). The chain's CDR3 is CASSAGTEAFF. The CDR3 nucleotides are TGTGCCAGCAGCGCCGGTACTGAAGCTTTCTTT.

In this sample, this clone turned up a few times. The chain couples TRBV9 to TRBJ1-5; D call uncertain. Germline V gene data show CDR1 as SGDLS and CDR2 as YYNGEE. The V and J ends lost 1 base and 5 bases respectively, with 13 bases between them. This CDR3 contains 15 residues. The CDR3 loop is CASSVTGSVDQPQHF. CDR3 in DNA: TGTGCCAGCAGCGTAACGGGGTCGGTGGATCAGCCCCAGCATTTT.

The sample holds a few counts of this clone. The sample holds other DNA sequences that translate to the same CDR3. The V and J genes are TRBV5-1 and TRBJ1-6; TRBD1 matches at 7 bases. CDR1 SGHRS and CDR2 YFSETQ come from the germline V gene. The CDR3 loop spans 14 amino acids. V lost 0 bases and J lost 7; bases outside the gene matches: 1. The CDR3 spells CASSLVQGNSPLHF. The CDR3 nucleotides are TGCGCCAGCAGCTTGGTACAGGGGAATTCACCCCTCCACTTT.

J is TRBJ2-2 and V is TRBV4-3, with TRBD2 matching over 9 bases. Germline CDR1 LGHNA, CDR2 YSLEER. Losses at the gene ends were 0 bases for V and 8 bases for J; bases not matched to a gene: 7. This CDR3 contains 16 residues. The CDR3 DNA follows: TGCGCCAGCAGCCAAGATCACCTAGCGGGGCGAGGGGAGCTGTTTTTT. It specifies CASSQDHLAGRGELFF.

CDR3 in amino acids: CAWTTGGGQPQHF. The CDR3 DNA is TGTGCCTGGACCACAGGGGGAGGACAGCCCCAGCATTTT. The V and J genes are TRBV30 and TRBJ1-5; 8 bases align to TRBD1. The CDR3 is 13 amino acids. The germline CDR1 and CDR2 sequences are GTSNPN and SVGIG (reference sequence). V was clipped by 4 bases and J by 7 bases; unmatched bases: 6.

The CDR3 spells CASSFLGTGRRGEQYF. CDR3 nucleotides: TGTGCCAGCAGTTTTCTTGGGACAGGGAGAAGGGGAGAGCAGTACTTC. The chain is built from TRBV27 and TRBJ2-7; 9 bases fit TRBD1. J gave up 7 bases and V 3 bases, and 13 bases lay outside the gene matches. This CDR3 has 16 amino acids. Germline-derived CDR1 and CDR2 are MNHEY and SMNVEV (reference sequence).

This chain links TRBV4-3 with TRBJ2-5, with 8 bases identical to TRBD2. V dropped 1 base and J dropped 1; count of bases not matched to a gene: 2. The CDR3 has 15 residues. CDR1 is LGHNA, CDR2 YSLEER, per germline. CDR3: CASSQGRGAQETQYF. The CDR3 coding sequence is TGCGCCAGCAGCCAAGGGCGGGGGGCCCAAGAGACCCAGTACTTC.

The gene calls are TRBV28 and TRBJ2-3; D might be TRBD1 (6 bases). In germline, CDR1 is MDHEN, CDR2 SYDVKM. Trimming removed 6 bases at V and 2 bases at J, with 12 bases between. The CDR3 contains 14 residues. The CDR3: CASRPGTTTDTQYF. Here the CDR3 DNA reads TGTGCCAGCAGGCCCGGGACAACCACAGATACGCAGTATTTT.